This T cell receptor (beta chain) derives from a study of cytomegalovirus exposure and HLA in healthy donors. The CDR3 runs 17 residues. Germline V CDR1 and CDR2: SGHTA, FQGNSA. Trimming took 4 bases from V and 7 from J, leaving 22 bases between them. It was with 60 Vbeta and 13 Jbeta primers that the PCR ran. The assay was immunoSEQ multiplex PCR, and TCRdb's table has in-frame clones only and misses some. The sample has around 170,000 clones; more than 70% are singletons. The genes are TRBV7-2 and TRBJ1-4; D is possibly TRBD1 (5 bases). The TCR was taken from a girl aged 5 to 17 in good health and CMV-seronegative. The material sequenced was PBMCs. CDR3 protein: CASSSTGLGGASEKLFF. The CDR3 coding sequence is TGTGCCAGCAGCTCTACGGGACTCGGAGGGGCAAGTGAAAAACTGTTTTTT.